These 24 T cell receptor beta chains were all obtained from the same sample, sequenced in a study of T cell responses to AZD1222 COVID-19 vaccine. Clones were sequenced by immunoSEQ multiplex PCR, and TCRdb holds only the in-frame ones, with some missing. The sample has some 100,000 clones; more than 75% are singletons. Sequenced material: peripheral blood, taken on day 0 of AZD1222 vaccination. These TCRs come from an adult in good health.

This CDR3 is CASRKTGDYYEQYF. The CDR3 DNA is TGTGCCAGCAGGAAGACAGGGGATTACTACGAGCAGTACTTC. The chain combines TRBV7-2 with TRBJ2-7; TRBD1 matches 8 bases. Germline CDR1 reads SGHTA; CDR2 reads FQGNSA. V trimming: 6 bases; J trimming: 3 bases; junction bases outside the gene matches: 7. The CDR3 length is 14 residues. The complete variable domain, with remaining parts taken from reference TRBV7-2 and TRBJ2-7, reads GAGVSQSPSNKVTEKGKDVELRCDPISGHTALYWYRQSLGQGLEFLIYFQGNSAPDKSGLPSDRFSAERTGGSVSTLTIQRTQQEDSAVYLCASRKTGDYYEQYFGPGTRLTVT.

The J gene is TRBJ2-7, the V gene TRBV2; unclear D gene. CDR1 and CDR2 (germline): SNHLY, FYNNEI. Trimming pared 4 bases from V and 7 bases from J, leaving 17 bases between. The CDR3 runs 14 residues. CDR3 sequence: CASSVLQTAGEQYF. DNA for the CDR3: TGTGCCAGCAGTGTTCTCCAGACCGCCGGGGAGCAGTACTTC. Looking up the rest from reference TRBV2 and TRBJ2-7 gives the full variable domain: EPEVTQTPSHQVTQMGQEVILRCVPISNHLYFYWYRQILGQKVEFLVSFYNNEISEKSEIFDDQFSVERPDGSNFTLKIRSTKLEDSAMYFCASSVLQTAGEQYFGPGTRLTVT.

The chain is built from TRBV5-1 and TRBJ1-6, with 9 bases fitting TRBD1. CDR3 length: 17 residues. Germline lookup yields CDR1 SGHRS and CDR2 YFSETQ. V lost 3 bases to trimming and J lost 9 bases; unmatched junction nucleotides: 13. Written as DNA, the CDR3 is TGCGCCAGCAGCTCGGACCCGACAGGGGGAACGATTTCACCCCTCCACTTT. Its protein product is CASSSDPTGGTISPLHF.

V usage is TRBV2 and J usage is TRBJ2-2; 7 bases map to TRBD2. The germline V gene has CDR1 SNHLY and CDR2 FYNNEI. Trimming removed 3 bases from V and 4 bases from J; junction bases left unmatched: 11. The CDR3 contains 17 residues. CDR3 coding DNA: TGTGCCAGCAGTGAGAATCGGGTCGGGGGGAGCACCGGGGAGCTGTTTTTT. This codes for CASSENRVGGSTGELFF.

This rearrangement joins TRBV7-2 to TRBJ2-5; D possibly matches TRBD1 or TRBD2 (5 bases each). Germline V gives CDR1 SGHTA, CDR2 FQGNSA. Trimming pared 1 base from V and 1 base from J, leaving 7 bases between. The CDR3 length is 14 residues. The CDR3 loop is CASSLVGAQETQYF. The CDR3 region has the DNA TGTGCCAGCAGCTTAGTCGGGGCCCAAGAGACCCAGTACTTC.

The V gene is TRBV19, the J gene TRBJ2-1, with a possible D match to TRBD2 (6 bases). Germline V gives CDR1 LNHDA, CDR2 SQIVND (reference sequence). The CDR3 has 16 amino acids. Trimming removed 4 bases from V and 2 bases from J, with 15 bases in between. The CDR3 nucleotides are TGTGCCAGTAGTACTCGACGGGAGTTCGCCTACAATGAGCAGTTCTTC. It specifies CASSTRREFAYNEQFF.

The CDR3 protein is CASSFLIGGYEQYF. The DNA for the CDR3 is TGTGCCAGCAGTTTTTTGATTGGGGGATACGAGCAGTACTTC. This sequence joins TRBV27 and TRBJ2-7, with D tentatively TRBD1 or TRBD2 (5 bases each). Trimming pared 3 bases from V and 4 bases from J, leaving 13 bases between. This CDR3 is built from 14 residues. Germline V CDR1 and CDR2: MNHEY, SMNVEV (reference sequence).

This clone occurred a few times. The chain recombines TRBV18 with TRBJ2-7; tentatively, D is TRBD1 (5 bases). The CDR3 extends over 14 amino acids. V shed 2 bases and J shed 1 base, with 9 bases lying between them. CDR1 and CDR2 (germline): KGHSH, LQKENI. CDR3: CASSPLTDSYEQYF. The DNA for the CDR3 is TGTGCCAGCTCACCATTGACAGATTCCTACGAGCAGTACTTC.

The chain combines TRBV4-1 with TRBJ1-5; 7 bases map to TRBD1. The V segment lost 5 bases and the J segment 4 bases; nucleotides outside the gene matches: 5. The germline CDR1 and CDR2 sequences are MGHRA and YSYEKL. The CDR3 is 14 residues long. This chain's CDR3 is CASSWRGRNQPQHF. The DNA for the CDR3 is TGCGCCAGCAGCTGGAGGGGGCGGAATCAGCCCCAGCATTTT.

This clone was counted only a few times. This chain uses TRBV10-3 with TRBJ2-5, with 7 bases aligning to TRBD2. The CDR3 sequence is 14 residues long. Per germline, CDR1 ENHRY and CDR2 SYGVKD. V lost 7 bases and J lost 3; bases outside the gene matches: 8. The chain's CDR3 is CAIKGPLAEETQYF. Here the CDR3 DNA reads TGTGCCATCAAGGGCCCGCTAGCGGAAGAGACCCAGTACTTC.

This clone was seen only a few times. The chain joins TRBV5-1 to TRBJ2-7; TRBD2 agrees at 13 bases. Per germline, CDR1 SGHRS and CDR2 YFSETQ. The ends lost 4 bases at V and 6 bases at J; junction bases unmatched: 4. The CDR3 consists of 14 residues. DNA of the CDR3: TGCGCCAGCAGCCAAAGACTAGCGGGGGGCGAGCAGTACTTC. It specifies CASSQRLAGGEQYF.

The rearrangement joins TRBV7-8 to TRBJ2-2; no reliable D call. CDR3 length: 16 amino acids. Germline V gene data show CDR1 as SGHVS and CDR2 as FQNEAQ. V was trimmed by 2 bases and J by 0 bases, leaving 10 bases between them. The CDR3 DNA sequence: TGTGCCAGCAGCTTATATCCGCGATCGAACACCGGGGAGCTGTTTTTT. Translating gives CASSLYPRSNTGELFF. Full variable domain (rest looked up from reference TRBV7-8 and TRBJ2-2): GAGVSQSPRYKVAKRGQDVALRCDPISGHVSLFWYQQALGQGPEFLTYFQNEAQLDKSGLPSDRFFAERPEGSVSTLKIQRTQQEDSAVYLCASSLYPRSNTGELFFGEGSRLTVL.

This chain connects TRBV28 to TRBJ1-5; 12 bases are a match to TRBD1. The CDR3 contains 18 residues. V shed 3 bases, J shed 6 bases, and the junction held 12 bases outside the gene matches. Looked up from germline, CDR1 is MDHEN and CDR2 is SYDVKM. The CDR3 loop reads CASSFLGTGGSWGQPQHF. CDR3 bases: TGTGCCAGCAGTTTCCTTGGGACAGGGGGCTCCTGGGGTCAGCCCCAGCATTTT.

The chain is built from TRBV7-9 and TRBJ1-3; D is ambiguous. Trimming removed 5 bases at V and 6 bases at J, with 2 bases between. This CDR3 has 10 amino acids. The V gene's germline CDR1 is SEHNR and CDR2 FQNEAQ (reference sequence). The DNA for the CDR3 is TGTGCCAGCAGCGCAAACACCATATATTTT. Translating it yields CASSANTIYF.

This clone is labeled medium-sized. The chain uses TRBV3-1 (or the pseudogene TRBV3-2) and TRBJ2-5; D not certain. V lost 0 bases and J lost 0, with 11 bases in between. CDR3 length equals 16 residues. The germline V gene has CDR1 LGHDT and CDR2 YNNKEL (reference sequence). CDR3 nucleotide sequence: TGTGCCAGCAGCCAAGAAGAGCGTGCCAACCAAGAGACCCAGTACTTC. The encoded protein is CASSQEERANQETQYF.

This chain links TRBV5-6 with TRBJ1-3; 7 bases align to TRBD1. CDR3 length equals 16 residues. Germline values: CDR1 SGHDT, CDR2 YYEEEE. V dropped 3 bases and J dropped 2; count of bases not matched to a gene: 8. CDR3 loop: CASSSYRGSAGNTIYF. CDR3 bases: TGTGCCAGCAGCTCATACAGGGGCTCCGCTGGAAACACCATATATTTT.

The rearrangement links TRBV6-2 or TRBV6-3 to TRBJ2-1; TRBD1 agrees at 9 bases. The CDR3 has 17 amino acids. Germline CDR1 is MNHEY and CDR2 is SVGEGT. J gave up 3 bases and V 0 bases, and 6 bases lay outside the gene matches. The CDR3 DNA is TGTGCCAGCAGTTACTCGAGCGGGACAGGGATCTACAATGAGCAGTTCTTC. It translates to CASSYSSGTGIYNEQFF.

This clone was detected only once. CDR3 amino acids: CALDRGHGYTF. Here the CDR3 DNA reads TGTGCCTTGGACAGGGGTCATGGCTACACCTTC. V is TRBV30 and J is TRBJ1-2; 9 bases match TRBD1. The CDR3 has 11 amino acids. V was clipped by 7 bases and J by 6 bases; unmatched bases: 3. Germline V lookup: CDR1 GTSNPN, CDR2 SVGIG (reference sequence).

This chain links TRBV4-1 with TRBJ2-7; tentatively, D is TRBD1 (6 bases). Germline assignment: CDR1 MGHRA and CDR2 YSYEKL. V was cut by 3 bases and J by 0 bases, with 12 bases left in between. There are 15 residues in the CDR3. CDR3 sequence (DNA): TGCGCCAGCAGCCAGCCCGACAGGAACTCCTACGAGCAGTACTTC. This encodes CASSQPDRNSYEQYF.

The rearrangement joins TRBV21-1 to TRBJ1-1. TRBV21-1 is a pseudogene locus. The CDR3 loop spans 14 amino acids. The CDR3 DNA is TGTGCCACTCATACAGGGGAGGGAGACACTGAAGCTTTCTTT. It encodes CATHTGEGDTEAFF.

V usage is TRBV3-1 (or the pseudogene TRBV3-2) and J usage is TRBJ2-1; 14 bases map to TRBD2. Germline V gene data show CDR1 as LGHDT and CDR2 as YNNKEL (reference sequence). The CDR3 runs 17 residues. The junction had 7 bases not matched to a gene; V was cut back by 2 bases and J by 7 bases. CDR3 sequence: CASSQRGLAGVGNEQFF. The CDR3 region has the DNA TGTGCCAGCAGCCAAAGGGGACTAGCGGGAGTTGGAAATGAGCAGTTCTTC.

DNA of the CDR3: TGTGCCAGCAGTCTTCGGGGGGCAGACTTAGCCAAAAACATTCAGTACTTC. Its translation is CASSLRGADLAKNIQYF. The chain combines TRBV6-6 with TRBJ2-4, with TRBD2 as a possible D gene (7 bases). Germline CDR1 reads MNHNY; CDR2 reads SVGAGI (reference sequence). CDR3 size: 17 residues. Between the trimmed V and J ends, which lost 5 bases and 0 bases, there was a span of 17 bases.

J is TRBJ1-1 and V is TRBV4-2; 11 nucleotides align to TRBD1. After removal of 3 bases from V and 6 bases from J, the junction contained 3 bases not matched to a gene. This CDR3 contains 14 residues. CDR1 is LGHNA and CDR2 is YNFKEQ in the germline V gene. The CDR3 loop reads CASSHPGQGAEAFF. The CDR3 nucleotides read TGTGCCAGCAGCCACCCGGGACAGGGGGCTGAAGCTTTCTTT.

The V and J genes are TRBV19 and TRBJ1-2; the D gene is possibly TRBD1 (6 bases). Germline CDR1 LNHDA, CDR2 SQIVND (reference sequence). Trimming took 6 bases from V and 3 from J, leaving 8 bases between them. The CDR3 length is 12 residues. For the CDR3, the DNA is TGTGCCAGTAGATACAGGGACTATGGCTACACCTTC. It translates to CASRYRDYGYTF.